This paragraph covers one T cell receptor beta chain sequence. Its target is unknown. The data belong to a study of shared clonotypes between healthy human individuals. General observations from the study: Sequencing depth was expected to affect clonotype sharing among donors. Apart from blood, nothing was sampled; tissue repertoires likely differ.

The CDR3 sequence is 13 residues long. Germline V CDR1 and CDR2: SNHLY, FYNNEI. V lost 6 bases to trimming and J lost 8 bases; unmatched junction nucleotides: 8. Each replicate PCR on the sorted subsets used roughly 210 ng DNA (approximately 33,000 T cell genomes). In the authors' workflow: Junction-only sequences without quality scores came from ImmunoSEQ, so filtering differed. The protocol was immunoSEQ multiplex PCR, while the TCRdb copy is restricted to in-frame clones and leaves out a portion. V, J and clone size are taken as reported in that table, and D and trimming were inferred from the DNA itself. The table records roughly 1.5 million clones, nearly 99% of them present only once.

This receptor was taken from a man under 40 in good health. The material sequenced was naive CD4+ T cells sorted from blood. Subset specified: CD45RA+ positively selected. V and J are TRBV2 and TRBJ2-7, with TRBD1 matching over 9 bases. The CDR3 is CASSWDREDKQYF. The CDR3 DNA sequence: TGTGCCAGCAGCTGGGACAGGGAAGATAAGCAGTACTTC.